This entry concerns a single T cell receptor (beta chain). Antigen unknown. This sample is part of a study of CD8 T cells in ankylosing spondylitis. The study, taken as a whole, reports: The study identified a TCR beta motif of several highly homologous variants that appeared characteristic of ankylosing spondylitis blood. Matched ankylosing spondylitis synovial fluid reportedly showed significant enrichment of disease-linked clones.

TCRdb used MiXCR to reprocess the 5' RACE reads, holding one entry per CDR3 protein. The sample consists of around 770,000 distinct CDR3 sequences, 15% to 20% of them appearing once. Losses at the gene ends were 4 bases for V and 5 bases for J; bases not matched to a gene: 11. In germline, CDR1 is SGHRS, CDR2 YFSETQ. This CDR3 contains 15 residues. V usage is TRBV5-1 and J usage is TRBJ2-5; 7 nucleotides line up with TRBD1. The source of this sequence is a male donor with ankylosing spondylitis. The specimen was blood, either unsorted or a sorted T cell fraction (not recorded which). CDR3 sequence reads: CASSVPTGSDETQYF. The CDR3 coding sequence is TGCGCCAGCAGCGTACCGACAGGGTCCGATGAGACCCAGTACTTC.